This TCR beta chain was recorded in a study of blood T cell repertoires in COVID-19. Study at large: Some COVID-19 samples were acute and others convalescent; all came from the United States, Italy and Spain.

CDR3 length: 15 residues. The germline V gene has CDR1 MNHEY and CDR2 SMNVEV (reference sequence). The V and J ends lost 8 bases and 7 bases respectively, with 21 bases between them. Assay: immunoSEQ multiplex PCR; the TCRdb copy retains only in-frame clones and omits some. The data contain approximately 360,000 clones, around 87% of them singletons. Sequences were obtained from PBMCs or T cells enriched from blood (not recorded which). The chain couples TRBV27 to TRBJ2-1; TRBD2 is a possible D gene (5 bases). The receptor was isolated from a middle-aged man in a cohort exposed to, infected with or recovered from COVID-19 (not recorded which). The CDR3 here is CASEPPRNGKNEQFF. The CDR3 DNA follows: TGTGCCAGCGAACCCCCACGCAACGGGAAAAATGAGCAGTTCTTC.